Sequencing of this TCR beta chain was carried out in a study of graft-versus-host responses after intestinal transplantation. Marrow obtained after transplant originated from the posterior iliac crest or elsewhere. As to this clone: As yet, its antigen is unknown.

Libraries were prepared by immunoSEQ multiplex PCR; TCRdb keeps only in-frame clonotypes and omits some of them. This sample carries over 60,000 clones, roughly 90% of them seen once, and the ten largest clones take approximately 6.3%. CDR3 length: 13 amino acids. Germline V lookup: CDR1 KGHSH, CDR2 LQKENI. Trimming pared 3 bases from V and 7 bases from J, leaving 12 bases between. Study observations and caveats: Within allografts, high graft-versus-host to host-versus-graft clonal ratios were seen among patients with graft-donor T cell macrochimerism.

This specimen consisted of bone marrow, obtained 734 days after intestinal transplantation. The genes are TRBV18 and TRBJ1-1; TRBD1 is a possible D gene (5 bases). The receptor was isolated from a human patient who received an intestinal transplant, so some T cells may come from the graft donor. The CDR3 coding sequence is TGTGCCAGCTCACCTCGGGACCATGGTGAAGCTTTCTTT. Translation gives CASSPRDHGEAFF.